The 20 T cell receptor beta chains listed next were all sequenced from one sample in a study of T cell repertoires in cytomegalovirus infection. TCRdb ran MiXCR on the reads and lists one entry per CDR3 protein. The sample includes hundreds of thousands of distinct CDR3 sequences, under 40% of them seen just once. The source material was PBMCs. Source of these receptors: a human donor in good health (CMV status not recorded). Some clones in this sample may be carry-over from other donors' samples.

The J gene is TRBJ1-2, the V gene TRBV12-3 or TRBV12-4; TRBD1 matches at 7 bases. The CDR3 has 14 residues. After removal of 5 bases from V and 6 bases from J, the junction contained 9 bases not matched to a gene. The CDR3 DNA reads as TGTGCCAGCAGTAAGACAGGGCGATTGGATGGCTACACCTTC. It encodes CASSKTGRLDGYTF.

The chain joins TRBV2 to TRBJ1-5; possible D gene TRBD1, 6 bases. This CDR3 is 14 amino acids long. V was cut by 3 bases and J by 7 bases, with 13 bases left in between. Germline V gene sequence: CDR1 SNHLY, CDR2 FYNNEI. CDR3 sequence (DNA): TGTGCCAGCAGTGATAGGGCAGGGGAGCAGCCCCAGCATTTT. Amino acids: CASSDRAGEQPQHF.

This clonotype appeared a single time. The chain links TRBV5-1 to TRBJ1-4, with D unclear. The ends were cut back, 4 bases at V and 7 bases at J, with 11 bases in the middle. Germline CDR1 and CDR2: SGHRS and YFSETQ. The CDR3 length is 13 residues. CDR3 nucleotides: TGCGCCAGCAGCCGCGGTATGAGTGAAAAACTGTTTTTT. Its protein is CASSRGMSEKLFF.

CDR3 DNA: TGCGCCAGCAGCGGGGGGGACAGGCCATTTGAAGCTTTCTTT. The encoded protein is CASSGGDRPFEAFF. The V call is TRBV5-1, the J call TRBJ1-1; 8 nucleotides match TRBD1. V dropped 4 bases and J dropped 7; count of bases not matched to a gene: 9. Germline values: CDR1 SGHRS, CDR2 YFSETQ. The CDR3 runs 14 residues. The variable domain in full, with the rest retrieved from reference TRBV5-1 and TRBJ1-1, is KAGVTQTPRYLIKTRGQQVTLSCSPISGHRSVSWYQQTPGQGLQFLFEYFSETQRNKGNFPGRFSGRQFSNSRSEMNVSTLELGDSALYLCASSGGDRPFEAFFGQGTRLTVV.

V gene TRBV6-6 combines with J gene TRBJ1-5, with D unclear. The CDR3 spans 14 residues. V lost 2 bases and J lost 2, with 7 bases in between. Germline assignment: CDR1 MNHNY and CDR2 SVGAGI (reference sequence). The CDR3 DNA is TGTGCCAGCAGTTACACGGAGGGCAATCAGCCCCAGCATTTT. Translation: CASSYTEGNQPQHF.

This clonotype has more than one count but fewer than ten. CDR3 amino acids: CASTVVNEQFF. The CDR3 nucleotides are TGTGCCAGCACAGTTGTCAATGAGCAGTTCTTC. The rearrangement links TRBV2 to TRBJ2-1; D not resolved. The V gene's germline CDR1 is SNHLY and CDR2 FYNNEI. Trimming pared 7 bases from V and 6 bases from J, leaving 7 bases between. This CDR3 region has 11 residues.

The gene calls are TRBV5-5 and TRBJ2-2; 8 bases map to TRBD2. The CDR3 extends over 15 amino acids. Germline trimming cut 4 bases from V and 2 bases from J; bases unmatched to any gene: 4. The germline V gene has CDR1 SGHKS and CDR2 YYEKEE (reference sequence). The CDR3 sequence is CASSHGLANTGELFF. CDR3 bases: TGTGCCAGCAGCCATGGACTAGCTAACACCGGGGAGCTGTTTTTT.

This clonotype was found a few times. This chain links TRBV28 with TRBJ1-5, with unresolved D. Trimming took 5 bases from V and 5 from J, leaving 7 bases between them. Germline assignment: CDR1 MDHEN and CDR2 SYDVKM. This CDR3 has 12 amino acids. The CDR3 DNA reads TGTGCCAGCAGTCCATCCTATCAGCCCCAGCATTTT. Its translation: CASSPSYQPQHF.

In nucleotides, the CDR3 is TGTGCCAGCAGCTCGACCGGGACAGGGGGTTGGTATGGCTACACCTTC. Amino acid sequence: CASSSTGTGGWYGYTF. The J gene is TRBJ1-2, the V gene TRBV13, with 11 bases lining up with TRBD1. V lost 4 bases, J lost 5 bases, and 9 bases stayed unmatched. The CDR3 length is 16 residues. From germline, CDR1 is PRHDT and CDR2 FYEKMQ (reference sequence).

There are a few counts of this clonotype. This chain joins TRBV7-9 and TRBJ2-3; 7 bases are shared with TRBD2. The CDR3 is made up of 18 amino acids. Trimming cost V 1 base and J 2 bases; bases outside gene matches: 12. Germline CDR1 SEHNR, CDR2 FQNEAQ (reference sequence). The CDR3 region has the DNA TGTGCCAGCAGCTTAGGTCTCGGAGCGGGGAAACTCACAGATACGCAGTATTTT. Translating it yields CASSLGLGAGKLTDTQYF.

This clonotype was counted only a few times. The chain employs TRBV7-6 and TRBJ2-7; D gene ambiguous. V lost 0 bases to trimming and J lost 5 bases, with 8 bases between them. This CDR3 contains 13 residues. Germline values: CDR1 SGHVS, CDR2 FNYEAQ. CDR3 amino acids: CASSLAGSHEQYF. In nucleotides, the CDR3 is TGTGCCAGCAGCTTAGCAGGATCGCACGAGCAGTACTTC. Supplemented by reference TRBV7-6 and TRBJ2-7, the full variable domain reads GAGVSQSPRYKVTKRGQDVALRCDPISGHVSLYWYRQALGQGPEFLTYFNYEAQQDKSGLPNDRFSAERPEGSISTLTIQRTEQRDSAMYRCASSLAGSHEQYFGPGTRLTVT.

The V gene is TRBV12-3 or TRBV12-4, the J gene TRBJ1-4; D is unclear. V lost 2 bases and J lost 3, with 10 bases in between. The CDR3 extends over 15 amino acids. CDR3 nucleotide sequence: TGTGCCAGCAGTTTATTGACCGGGCCTAATGAAAAACTGTTTTTT. This codes for CASSLLTGPNEKLFF.

The chain joins TRBV28 to TRBJ2-1; weak D call: TRBD1 (5 bases). CDR1 and CDR2 from the germline V gene are MDHEN and SYDVKM. V was cut by 6 bases and J by 15 bases, with 18 bases left in between. This CDR3 region has 12 residues. DNA of the CDR3: TGTGCCAGCAGACCTCAGGGCCCCGATTCGTTCTTC. It specifies CASRPQGPDSFF.

About this clonotype: This may be a read error: a much more frequent sequence differs by one nucleotide. The chain has TRBV7-8 and TRBJ2-1; tentative D call: TRBD1 (6 bases). CDR3 length: 13 residues. CDR1 SGHVS and CDR2 FQNEAQ come from the germline V gene. As DNA, the CDR3 is TGTGACAGCAGCCAACAGGGCGAGAGGGAGCAGTTCTTC. This sequence encodes CDSSQQGEREQFF.

V gene TRBV12-5 combines with J gene TRBJ2-6; 8 nucleotides line up with TRBD1. V gave up 1 base and J gave up 1 base; unmatched junction bases: 3. This CDR3 spans 17 amino acids. Germline assignment: CDR1 LGHNT and CDR2 FRNRAP. The CDR3: CASGLATGASGANVLTF. In DNA, the CDR3 is TGTGCTAGTGGTTTGGCGACAGGGGCTTCTGGGGCCAACGTCCTGACTTTC.

The chain couples TRBV7-9 to TRBJ1-2, with 8 positions matching TRBD1. Trimming removed 6 bases from V and 6 bases from J; junction bases left unmatched: 9. Per germline, CDR1 SEHNR and CDR2 FQNEAQ (reference sequence). This CDR3 is 14 amino acids long. CDR3 coding DNA: TGTGCCAGCAGACGTGACAGGGGATTTGATGGCTACACCTTC. Translated, it gives CASRRDRGFDGYTF.

This chain connects TRBV2 to TRBJ2-7; D call uncertain. Trimming removed 2 bases from V and 2 bases from J, with 13 bases in between. The germline V gene encodes CDR1 SNHLY and CDR2 FYNNEI. The CDR3 has 15 residues. The chain's CDR3 is CASSEMLRPTYEQYF. The CDR3 region has the DNA TGTGCCAGCAGTGAAATGTTACGCCCTACCTACGAGCAGTACTTC.

The chain combines TRBV7-3 with TRBJ2-1, with 12 bases aligning to TRBD2. This CDR3 region has 19 residues. The J segment lost 5 bases and the V segment lost 1 base, leaving 12 bases of the junction unmatched. CDR1 and CDR2 from the germline V gene are SGHTA and FQGTGA. In DNA, the CDR3 is TGTGCCAGCAGCTTAAGAGGGCGGGCTAGCGGGGGGGCCGACAATGAGCAGTTCTTC. It specifies CASSLRGRASGGADNEQFF.

The table lists this clonotype with a few counts. V and J are TRBV7-6 and TRBJ2-7, with no clear D. CDR1 and CDR2 from the germline V gene are SGHVS and FNYEAQ. The V gene lost 1 base and the J gene lost 3 bases, with 13 bases spanning the gap. There are 15 residues in the CDR3. In DNA, the CDR3 is TGTGCCAGCAGCTTAGAGTCCCAGTTGAGCTACGAGCAGTACTTC. Translation gives CASSLESQLSYEQYF.

The chain carries TRBV5-6 and TRBJ1-5; no definite D call. There are 12 residues in the CDR3. The germline V gene has CDR1 SGHDT and CDR2 YYEEEE. Trimming shortened V by 3 bases and J by 9 bases, and 10 bases separated the two germline ends. The CDR3 here is CASSSVGGPQHF. DNA of the CDR3: TGTGCCAGCAGCTCGGTGGGTGGGCCCCAGCATTTT. The full variable domain, in which reference TRBV5-6 and TRBJ1-5 provide the parts outside the CDR3, is DAGVTQSPTHLIKTRGQQVTLRCSPKSGHDTVSWYQQALGQGPQFIFQYYEEEERQRGNFPDRFSGHQFPNYSSELNVNALLLGDSALYLCASSSVGGPQHFGDGTRLSIL.